The T cell receptor beta chain described here comes from a study of tumor-infiltrating lymphocytes in primary liver carcinoma. Germline DNA was extracted too, while blood RNA derived from unsorted whole blood. Germline values: CDR1 SGHAT, CDR2 FQNNGV. The length of the CDR3 is 19 residues. The researchers produced TCR beta cDNA from approximately 460 ng total RNA with a constant-region primer. Three rounds of nested multiplex PCR with slightly modified ARM-PCR produced TCR beta libraries. TRBV1-TRBV30 forward and Cbeta reverse primers drove the first two approximately 11-cycle rounds. Each CDR3 protein is one row after TCRdb ran MiXCR on the multiplex PCR reads. Here the sample spans 300,000 to 400,000 distinct CDR3 sequences, less than 65% being singletons. On this clonotype itself: One junction end disagrees with the germline gene, perhaps due to a read error.

This receptor was taken from a man between 35 and 55 years old with primary liver carcinoma and hepatitis B virus infection. Sequencing was carried out using peripheral blood. The gene calls are TRBV11-2 and TRBJ2-1; TRBD2 matches at 8 bases. In nucleotides, the CDR3 is TGTGCCAGCAGCTTATACCCCCGGCCAACGGGAGGGCCGAGCGATGAGCAGTTATTC. Its protein product is CASSLYPRPTGGPSDEQLF.